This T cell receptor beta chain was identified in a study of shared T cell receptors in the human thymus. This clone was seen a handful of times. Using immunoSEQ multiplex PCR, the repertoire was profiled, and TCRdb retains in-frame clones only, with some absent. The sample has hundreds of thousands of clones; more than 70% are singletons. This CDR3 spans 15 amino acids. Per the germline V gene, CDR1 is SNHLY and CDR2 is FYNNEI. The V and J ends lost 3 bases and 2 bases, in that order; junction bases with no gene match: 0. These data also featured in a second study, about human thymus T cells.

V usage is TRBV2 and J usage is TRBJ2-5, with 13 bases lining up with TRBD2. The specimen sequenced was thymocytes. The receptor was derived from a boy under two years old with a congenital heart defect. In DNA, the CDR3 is TGTGCCAGCAGTGAGGGACTAGCGGGACAAGAGACCCAGTACTTC. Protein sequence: CASSEGLAGQETQYF.